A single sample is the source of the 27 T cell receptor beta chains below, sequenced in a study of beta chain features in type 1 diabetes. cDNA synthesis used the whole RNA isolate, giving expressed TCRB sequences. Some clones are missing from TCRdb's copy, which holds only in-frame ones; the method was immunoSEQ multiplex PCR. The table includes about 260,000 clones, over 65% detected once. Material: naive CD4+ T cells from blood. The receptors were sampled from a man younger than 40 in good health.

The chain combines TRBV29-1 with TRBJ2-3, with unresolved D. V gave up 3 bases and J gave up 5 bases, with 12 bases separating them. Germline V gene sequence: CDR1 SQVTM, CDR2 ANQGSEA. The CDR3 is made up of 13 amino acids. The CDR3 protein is CSVDRRTGDTQYF. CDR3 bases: TGCAGCGTTGACCGCCGAACTGGAGATACGCAGTATTTT.

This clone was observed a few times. The DNA of the CDR3 is TGTGCCAGCAGCCAGACACAAGGGAGTGATGCGCAGTTCTTC. This gives the protein CASSQTQGSDAQFF. The J gene is TRBJ2-1, the V gene TRBV14; D might be TRBD2 (5 bases). Per the germline V gene, CDR1 is SGHDN and CDR2 is FVKESK. V gave up 3 bases and J gave up 12 bases, with 18 bases separating them. The length of the CDR3 is 14 residues.

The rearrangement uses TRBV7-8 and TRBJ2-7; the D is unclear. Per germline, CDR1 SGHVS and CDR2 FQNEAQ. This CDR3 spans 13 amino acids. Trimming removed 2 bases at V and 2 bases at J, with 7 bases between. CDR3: CASSLFRTYEQYF. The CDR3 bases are TGTGCCAGCAGCTTATTTAGAACCTACGAGCAGTACTTC. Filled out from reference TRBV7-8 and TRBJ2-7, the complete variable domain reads GAGVSQSPRYKVAKRGQDVALRCDPISGHVSLFWYQQALGQGPEFLTYFQNEAQLDKSGLPSDRFFAERPEGSVSTLKIQRTQQEDSAVYLCASSLFRTYEQYFGPGTRLTVT.

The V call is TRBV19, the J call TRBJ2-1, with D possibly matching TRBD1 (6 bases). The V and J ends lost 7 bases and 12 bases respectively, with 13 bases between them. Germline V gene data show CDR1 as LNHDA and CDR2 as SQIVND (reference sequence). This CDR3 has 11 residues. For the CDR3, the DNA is TGTGCCAGTACCCACAGGGAAGGGCAGTTCTTC. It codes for CASTHREGQFF.

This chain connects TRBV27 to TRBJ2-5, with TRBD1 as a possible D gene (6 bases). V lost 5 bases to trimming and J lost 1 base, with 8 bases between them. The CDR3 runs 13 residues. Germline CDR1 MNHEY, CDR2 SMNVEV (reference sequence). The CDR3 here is CASSNRVQETQYF. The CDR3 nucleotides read TGTGCCAGCAGTAACAGGGTCCAAGAGACCCAGTACTTC.

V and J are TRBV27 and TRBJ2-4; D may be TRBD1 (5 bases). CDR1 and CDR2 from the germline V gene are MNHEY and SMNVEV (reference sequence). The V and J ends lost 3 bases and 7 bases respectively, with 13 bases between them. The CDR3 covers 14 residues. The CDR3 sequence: CASSFRAGLNIQYF. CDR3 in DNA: TGTGCCAGCAGTTTCCGGGCAGGGTTGAACATTCAGTACTTC.

The CDR3 loop reads CASSQDRDISVQYF. The CDR3 region has the DNA TGTGCCAGCAGCCAAGATAGGGACATATCGGTCCAGTACTTC. The J gene is TRBJ2-5, the V gene TRBV4-2, with D possibly being TRBD1 (6 bases). CDR3 length equals 14 residues. V lost 0 bases and J lost 10, with 15 bases in between. The germline CDR1 and CDR2 sequences are LGHNA and YNFKEQ.

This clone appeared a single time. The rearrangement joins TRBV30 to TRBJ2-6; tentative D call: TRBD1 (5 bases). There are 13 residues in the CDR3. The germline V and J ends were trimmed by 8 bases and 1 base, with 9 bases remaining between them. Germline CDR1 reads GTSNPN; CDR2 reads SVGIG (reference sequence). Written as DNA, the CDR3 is TGTGCCCAAGACAGTTCTGGGGCCAACGTCCTGACTTTC. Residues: CAQDSSGANVLTF.

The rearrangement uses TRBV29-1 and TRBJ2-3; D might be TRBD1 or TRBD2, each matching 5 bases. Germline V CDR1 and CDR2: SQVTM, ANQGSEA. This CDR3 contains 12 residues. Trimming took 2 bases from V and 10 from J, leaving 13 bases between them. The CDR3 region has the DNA TGCAGCGTTGAACGGGGCTCAAAGCCGCAGTATTTT. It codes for CSVERGSKPQYF.

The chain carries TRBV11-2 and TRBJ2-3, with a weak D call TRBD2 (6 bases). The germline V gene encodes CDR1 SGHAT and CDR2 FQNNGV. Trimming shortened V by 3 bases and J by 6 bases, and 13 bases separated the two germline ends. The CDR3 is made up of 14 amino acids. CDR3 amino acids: CASSFGLSLDTQYF. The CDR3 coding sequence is TGTGCCAGCAGCTTCGGACTAAGTCTCGATACGCAGTATTTT.

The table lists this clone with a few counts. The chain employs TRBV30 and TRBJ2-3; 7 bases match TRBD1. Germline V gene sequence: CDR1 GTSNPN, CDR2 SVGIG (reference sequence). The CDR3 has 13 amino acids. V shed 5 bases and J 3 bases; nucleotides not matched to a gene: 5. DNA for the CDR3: TGTGCCTGGGACTACAGGGGAACAGATACGCAGTATTTT. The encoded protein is CAWDYRGTDTQYF.

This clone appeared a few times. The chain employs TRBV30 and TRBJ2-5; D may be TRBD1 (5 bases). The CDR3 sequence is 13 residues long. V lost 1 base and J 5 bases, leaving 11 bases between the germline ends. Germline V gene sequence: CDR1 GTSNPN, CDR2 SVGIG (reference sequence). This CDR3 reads CAWSGQTGETQYF. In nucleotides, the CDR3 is TGTGCCTGGAGTGGACAGACTGGGGAGACCCAGTACTTC. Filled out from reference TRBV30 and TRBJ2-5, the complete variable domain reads SQTIHQWPATLVQPVGSPLSLECTVEGTSNPNLYWYRQAAGRGLQLLFYSVGIGQISSEVPQNLSASRPQDRQFILSSKKLLLSDSGFYLCAWSGQTGETQYFGPGTRLLVL.

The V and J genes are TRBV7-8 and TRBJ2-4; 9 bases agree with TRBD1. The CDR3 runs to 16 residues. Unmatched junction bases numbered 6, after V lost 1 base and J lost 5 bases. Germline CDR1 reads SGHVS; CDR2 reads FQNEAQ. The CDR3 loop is CASSLGGQGIQNIQYF. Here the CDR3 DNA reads TGTGCCAGCAGCTTAGGGGGACAGGGAATCCAAAACATTCAGTACTTC. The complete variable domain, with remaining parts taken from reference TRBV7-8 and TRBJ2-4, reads GAGVSQSPRYKVAKRGQDVALRCDPISGHVSLFWYQQALGQGPEFLTYFQNEAQLDKSGLPSDRFFAERPEGSVSTLKIQRTQQEDSAVYLCASSLGGQGIQNIQYFGAGTRLSVL.

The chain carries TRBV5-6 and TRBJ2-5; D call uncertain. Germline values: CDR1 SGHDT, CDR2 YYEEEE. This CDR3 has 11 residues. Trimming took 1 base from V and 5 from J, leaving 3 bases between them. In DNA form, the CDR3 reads TGTGCCAGCAGCTTGAGGGAGACCCAGTACTTC. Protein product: CASSLRETQYF.

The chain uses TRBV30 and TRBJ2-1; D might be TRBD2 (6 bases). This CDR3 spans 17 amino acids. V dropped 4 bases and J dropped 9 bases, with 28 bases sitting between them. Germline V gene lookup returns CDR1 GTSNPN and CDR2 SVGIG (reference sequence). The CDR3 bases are TGTGCCTGGAAAACTGAAATATGGCGGGATCAAAAGGGTGAGCAGTTCTTC. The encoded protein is CAWKTEIWRDQKGEQFF.

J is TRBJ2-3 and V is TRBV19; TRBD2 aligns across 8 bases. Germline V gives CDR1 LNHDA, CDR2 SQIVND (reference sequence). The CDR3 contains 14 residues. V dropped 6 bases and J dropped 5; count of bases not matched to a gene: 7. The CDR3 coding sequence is TGTGCCAGTAGCGGGGGGGCCCTGGGAGATACGCAGTATTTT. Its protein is CASSGGALGDTQYF.

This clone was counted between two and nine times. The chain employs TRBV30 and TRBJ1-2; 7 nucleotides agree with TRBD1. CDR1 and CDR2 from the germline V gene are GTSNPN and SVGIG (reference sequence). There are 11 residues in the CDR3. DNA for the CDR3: TGTGCGTCGGGACAGAGCTATGGCTACACCTTC. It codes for CASGQSYGYTF.

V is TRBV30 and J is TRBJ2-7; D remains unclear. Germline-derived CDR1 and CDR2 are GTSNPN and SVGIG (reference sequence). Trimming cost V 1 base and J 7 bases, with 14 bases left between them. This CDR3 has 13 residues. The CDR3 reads CAWSGMVVVEQYF. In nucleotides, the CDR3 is TGTGCCTGGAGTGGGATGGTCGTGGTGGAGCAGTACTTC.

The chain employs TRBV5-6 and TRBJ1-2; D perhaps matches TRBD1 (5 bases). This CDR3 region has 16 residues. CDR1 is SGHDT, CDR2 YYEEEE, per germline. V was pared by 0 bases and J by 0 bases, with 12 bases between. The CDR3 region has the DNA TGTGCCAGCAGCTTGGGTGGCGGGGCCGCTAACTATGGCTACACCTTC. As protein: CASSLGGGAANYGYTF.

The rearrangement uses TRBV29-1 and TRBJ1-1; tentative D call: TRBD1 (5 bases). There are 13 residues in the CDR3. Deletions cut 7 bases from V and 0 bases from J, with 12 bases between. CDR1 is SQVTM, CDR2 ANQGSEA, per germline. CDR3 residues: CSAMGRLNTEAFF. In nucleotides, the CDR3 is TGCAGCGCCATGGGACGGTTGAACACTGAAGCTTTCTTT.

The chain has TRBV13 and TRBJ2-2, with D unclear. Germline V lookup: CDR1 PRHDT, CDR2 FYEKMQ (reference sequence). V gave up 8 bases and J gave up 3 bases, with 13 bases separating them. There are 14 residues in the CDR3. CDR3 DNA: TGTGCCAGCCTAGGACCCTATGACACCGGGGAGCTGTTTTTT. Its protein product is CASLGPYDTGELFF.

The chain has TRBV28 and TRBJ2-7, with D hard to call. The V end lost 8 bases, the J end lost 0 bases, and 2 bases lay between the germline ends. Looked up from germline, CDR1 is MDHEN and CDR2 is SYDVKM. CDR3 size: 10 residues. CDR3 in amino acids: CASRSYEQYF. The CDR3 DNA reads TGTGCCAGCCGCTCCTACGAGCAGTACTTC. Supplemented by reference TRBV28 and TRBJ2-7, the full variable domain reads DVKVTQSSRYLVKRTGEKVFLECVQDMDHENMFWYRQDPGLGLRLIYFSYDVKMKEKGDIPEGYSVSREKKERFSLILESASTNQTSMYLCASRSYEQYFGPGTRLTVT.

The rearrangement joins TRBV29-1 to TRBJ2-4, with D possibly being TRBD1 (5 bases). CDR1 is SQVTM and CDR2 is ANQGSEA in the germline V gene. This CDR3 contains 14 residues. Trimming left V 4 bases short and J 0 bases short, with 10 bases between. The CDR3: CSVVGRLAKNIQYF. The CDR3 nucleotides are TGCAGCGTTGTGGGGCGTCTAGCCAAAAACATTCAGTACTTC.

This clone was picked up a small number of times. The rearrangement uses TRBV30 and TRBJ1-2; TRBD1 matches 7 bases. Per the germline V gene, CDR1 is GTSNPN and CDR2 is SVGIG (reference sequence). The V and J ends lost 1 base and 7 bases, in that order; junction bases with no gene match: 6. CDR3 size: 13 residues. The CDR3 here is CAWSGGQAGGYTF. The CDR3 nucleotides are TGTGCCTGGAGTGGTGGACAGGCGGGTGGCTACACCTTC.

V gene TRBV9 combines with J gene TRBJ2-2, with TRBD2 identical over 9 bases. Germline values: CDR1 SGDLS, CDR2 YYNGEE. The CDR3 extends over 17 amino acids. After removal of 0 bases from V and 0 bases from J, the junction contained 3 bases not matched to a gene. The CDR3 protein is CASSVVASGANTGELFF. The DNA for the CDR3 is TGTGCCAGCAGCGTAGTCGCTAGCGGGGCGAACACCGGGGAGCTGTTTTTT.

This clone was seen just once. This CDR3 reads CASSVGHSSYEQYF. CDR3 nucleotide sequence: TGTGCCAGCAGCGTAGGTCACAGCTCCTACGAGCAGTACTTC. The J gene is TRBJ2-7, the V gene TRBV9; no firm D call. V lost 0 bases and J lost 0, with 7 bases in between. The germline V gene has CDR1 SGDLS and CDR2 YYNGEE. This CDR3 has 14 amino acids.

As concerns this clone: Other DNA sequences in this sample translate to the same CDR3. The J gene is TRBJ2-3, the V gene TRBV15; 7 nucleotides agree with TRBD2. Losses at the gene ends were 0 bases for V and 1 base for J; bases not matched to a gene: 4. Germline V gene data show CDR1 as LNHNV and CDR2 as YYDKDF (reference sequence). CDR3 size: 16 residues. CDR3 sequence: CATSRDPAGGTDTQYF. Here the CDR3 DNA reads TGTGCCACCAGCAGAGATCCGGCGGGGGGCACAGATACGCAGTATTTT.